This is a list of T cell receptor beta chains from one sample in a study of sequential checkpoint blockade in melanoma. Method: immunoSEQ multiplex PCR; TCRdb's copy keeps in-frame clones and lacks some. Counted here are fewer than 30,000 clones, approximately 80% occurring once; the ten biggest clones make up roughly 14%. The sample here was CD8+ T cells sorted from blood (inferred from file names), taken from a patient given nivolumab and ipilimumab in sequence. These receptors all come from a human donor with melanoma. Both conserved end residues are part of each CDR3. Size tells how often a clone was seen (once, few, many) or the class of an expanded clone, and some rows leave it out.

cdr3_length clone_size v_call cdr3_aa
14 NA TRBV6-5 CASSYLGYGNTIYF
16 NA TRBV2 CASSERLAGAYNEQFF
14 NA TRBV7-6 CASSPASDYGELFF
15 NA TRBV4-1 CASSQAQGQNQPQHF
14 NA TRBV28 CASSLLTGIETQYF
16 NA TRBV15 CATSRAGTSDKNIQYF
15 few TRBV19 CASSMTSGGEYEQYF
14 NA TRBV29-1 CSVLSGGTSGELFF
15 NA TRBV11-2 CASSLEGGRYNEQFF
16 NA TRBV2 CASRTGTKLYADTQYF
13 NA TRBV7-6 CASRGAQDEKLFF
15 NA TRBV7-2 CASSTGTSITGELFF
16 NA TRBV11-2 CASSRTAGGRSTEAFF
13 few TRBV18 CASSQTGGYGYTF
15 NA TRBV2 CASTKEGGALYGYTF
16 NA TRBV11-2 CASSPPWGGGEDTQYF
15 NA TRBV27 CASSERTNGDYEQYF
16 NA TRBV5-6 CASSSLGGGRTGELFF
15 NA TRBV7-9 CASSLGTGGGNEQFF
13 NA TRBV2 CASSEERGYEQYF
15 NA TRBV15 CATSRDSASYNEQFF
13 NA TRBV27 CASSLGGGYEQYF
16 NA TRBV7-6 CASSLVRGATNEKLFF
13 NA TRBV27 CASIVKGAYEQYF
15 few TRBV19 CASSETGSIRSPLHF
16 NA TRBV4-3 CASSASGGATSNEQFF
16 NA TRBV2 CASSKTSGSFTGELFF
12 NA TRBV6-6 CASRQGLQPQHF
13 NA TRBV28 CASSFQGMGEQFF
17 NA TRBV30 CAWSAGTGIGGQETQYF
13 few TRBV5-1 CASSWDKIYEQYF
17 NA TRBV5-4 CASSTFSGESSTDTQYF